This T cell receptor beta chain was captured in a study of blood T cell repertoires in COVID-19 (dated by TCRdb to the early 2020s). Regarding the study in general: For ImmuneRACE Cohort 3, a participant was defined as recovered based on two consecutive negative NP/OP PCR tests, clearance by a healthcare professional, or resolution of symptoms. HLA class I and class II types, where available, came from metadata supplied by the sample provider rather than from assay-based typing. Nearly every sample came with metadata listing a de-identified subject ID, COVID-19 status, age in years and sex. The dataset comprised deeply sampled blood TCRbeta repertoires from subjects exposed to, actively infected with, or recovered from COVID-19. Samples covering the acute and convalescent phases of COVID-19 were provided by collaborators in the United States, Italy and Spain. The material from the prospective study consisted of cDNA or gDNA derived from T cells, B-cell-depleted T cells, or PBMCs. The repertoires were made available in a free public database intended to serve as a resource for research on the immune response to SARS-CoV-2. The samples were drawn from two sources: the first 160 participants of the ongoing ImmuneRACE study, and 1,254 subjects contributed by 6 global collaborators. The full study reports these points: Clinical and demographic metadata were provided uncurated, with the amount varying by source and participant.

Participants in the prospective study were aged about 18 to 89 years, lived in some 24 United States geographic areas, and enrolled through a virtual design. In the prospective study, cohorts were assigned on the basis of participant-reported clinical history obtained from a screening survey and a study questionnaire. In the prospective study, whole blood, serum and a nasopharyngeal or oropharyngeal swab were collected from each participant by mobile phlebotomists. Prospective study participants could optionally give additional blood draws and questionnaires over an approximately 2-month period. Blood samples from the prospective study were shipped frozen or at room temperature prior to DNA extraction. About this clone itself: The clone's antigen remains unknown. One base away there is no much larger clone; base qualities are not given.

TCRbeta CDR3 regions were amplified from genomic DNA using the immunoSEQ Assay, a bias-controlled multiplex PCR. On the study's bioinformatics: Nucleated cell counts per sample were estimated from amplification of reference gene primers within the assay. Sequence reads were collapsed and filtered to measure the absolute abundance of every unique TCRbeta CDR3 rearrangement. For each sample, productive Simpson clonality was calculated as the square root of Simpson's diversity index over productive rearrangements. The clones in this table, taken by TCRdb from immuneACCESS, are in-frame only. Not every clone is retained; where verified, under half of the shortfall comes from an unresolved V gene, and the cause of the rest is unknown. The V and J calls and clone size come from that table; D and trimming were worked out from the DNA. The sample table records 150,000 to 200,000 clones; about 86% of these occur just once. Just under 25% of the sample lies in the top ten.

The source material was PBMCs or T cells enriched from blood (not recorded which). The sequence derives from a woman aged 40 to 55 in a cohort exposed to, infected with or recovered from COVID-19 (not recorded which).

The CDR3 corresponds to CATSASNQGAETQYF. The base sequence is TGTGCCACCAGCGCTTCGAATCAGGGTGCGGAGACCCAGTACTTC. The chain is made from TRBV15 and TRBJ2-5; tentative D gene TRBD1, with 5 bases matching. CDR1 LNHNV and CDR2 YYDKDF are derived from the germline V gene (reference sequence). Trimming costs V 5 bases and J 5 bases, and their ends lie 18 bases apart. There are 15 amino acids in the CDR3, from cysteine to phenylalanine inclusive. This entry keeps only the CDR3 DNA: 45 bases, framed from base 1.